The 17 T cell receptor beta chains given below trace back to one sample, sequenced in a study of blood T cell repertoires in COVID-19. Sequencing used immunoSEQ multiplex PCR; TCRdb keeps in-frame clones, though not all of them. Of more than 250,000 clones in the sample, around 90% were seen once. The source material was PBMCs or T cells enriched from blood (not recorded which). All receptors come from a woman aged 30 to 39 who had recovered from COVID-19.

The chain recombines TRBV11-2 with TRBJ1-3; D uncertain. Trimming took off 5 bases at V and 1 base at J, with 18 bases between the two ends. This CDR3 contains 17 residues. Germline V gene lookup returns CDR1 SGHAT and CDR2 FQNNGV. DNA of the CDR3: TGTGCCAGCAGCGACCGGGTGCAGAAGTTTTCTGGAAACACCATATATTTT. It codes for CASSDRVQKFSGNTIYF.

The gene calls are TRBV2 and TRBJ2-7, with TRBD1 identical over 8 bases. Germline CDR1 and CDR2: SNHLY and FYNNEI. Trimming took 0 bases from V and 4 from J; bases not matched to a gene: 5. The CDR3 sequence is 15 residues long. CDR3 sequence: CASSEAPRGPYEQYF. In DNA form, the CDR3 reads TGTGCCAGCAGTGAAGCGCCCAGGGGGCCATACGAGCAGTACTTC.

The V and J genes are TRBV30 and TRBJ1-5; D is perhaps TRBD1 (6 bases). Trimming took 1 base from V and 2 from J, leaving 9 bases between them. Looked up from germline, CDR1 is GTSNPN and CDR2 is SVGIG (reference sequence). The CDR3 runs 14 residues. The CDR3 coding sequence is TGTGCCTGGAGTGCGGCAGGGGGCAATCAGCCCCAGCATTTT. Residues: CAWSAAGGNQPQHF. The full variable domain, completed using reference TRBV30 and TRBJ1-5, is SQTIHQWPATLVQPVGSPLSLECTVEGTSNPNLYWYRQAAGRGLQLLFYSVGIGQISSEVPQNLSASRPQDRQFILSSKKLLLSDSGFYLCAWSAAGGNQPQHFGDGTRLSIL.

The rearrangement joins TRBV19 to TRBJ1-1; unclear D gene. With 4 bases removed from V and 1 base from J, the gap between germline ends came to 10 bases. The germline CDR1 and CDR2 sequences are LNHDA and SQIVND (reference sequence). This CDR3 is 14 amino acids long. The CDR3 DNA sequence: TGTGCCAGTAGTACCTCCTGGCAGAACACTGAAGCTTTCTTT. It codes for CASSTSWQNTEAFF.

This chain links TRBV11-2 with TRBJ2-5; 9 bases fit TRBD1. Per the germline V gene, CDR1 is SGHAT and CDR2 is FQNNGV. The CDR3 has 16 amino acids. After removal of 4 bases from V and 7 bases from J, the junction contained 13 bases not matched to a gene. As DNA, the CDR3 is TGTGCCAGCAGCTCCACCGGGACAGGGTGGTTCGCGACCCAGTACTTC. It specifies CASSSTGTGWFATQYF.

The rearrangement joins TRBV5-1 to TRBJ1-3; TRBD1 matches at 8 bases. CDR3 length equals 14 residues. The germline CDR1 and CDR2 sequences are SGHRS and YFSETQ. Trimming removed 2 bases from V and 6 bases from J; junction bases left unmatched: 4. CDR3 residues: CASSFGQGENTIYF. The DNA for the CDR3 is TGCGCCAGCAGCTTTGGACAGGGAGAAAACACCATATATTTT.

This chain links TRBV2 with TRBJ2-5; perhaps TRBD1 as D (6 bases). The CDR3 sequence is 14 residues long. Per the germline V gene, CDR1 is SNHLY and CDR2 is FYNNEI. The V end was cut by 3 bases, the J end by 5 bases, with 13 bases between. CDR3 sequence reads: CASSDGRGFETQYF. The CDR3 DNA follows: TGTGCCAGCAGTGACGGCAGGGGTTTTGAGACCCAGTACTTC.

This clone was recorded only once. This chain joins TRBV5-1 and TRBJ1-3; D is unresolved. The CDR3 contains 14 residues. The germline V and J ends were trimmed by 1 base and 7 bases, with 12 bases remaining between them. Germline values: CDR1 SGHRS, CDR2 YFSETQ. This chain's CDR3 is CASSLRPGRNTIYF. The CDR3 coding sequence is TGCGCCAGCAGCTTGAGGCCGGGTCGGAACACCATATATTTT.

The chain recombines TRBV6-5 with TRBJ1-1; 8 nucleotides line up with TRBD1. The V gene's germline CDR1 is MNHEY and CDR2 SVGAGI. The CDR3 is 12 amino acids. Trimming removed 6 bases from V and 10 bases from J; junction bases left unmatched: 7. The CDR3, as DNA: TGTGCCAGCAGCCTCGGACAGGGCCGAGCTTTCTTT. Protein: CASSLGQGRAFF.

The chain couples TRBV19 to TRBJ1-4, with TRBD1 matching 7 bases. Looked up from germline, CDR1 is LNHDA and CDR2 is SQIVND (reference sequence). The CDR3 has 14 residues. V was pared by 5 bases and J by 4 bases, with 4 bases of the junction left unmatched. The chain's CDR3 is CASSLDRFNEKLFF. The CDR3 region has the DNA TGTGCCAGTAGTTTGGACAGGTTTAATGAAAAACTGTTTTTT.

This clone was seen a few times. The gene calls are TRBV5-1 and TRBJ1-2; D is perhaps TRBD1 (5 bases). V lost 3 bases to trimming and J lost 4 bases, with 10 bases between them. The CDR3 spans 13 residues. Germline CDR1 is SGHRS and CDR2 is YFSETQ. CDR3 in amino acids: CASSSLDSYGYTF. The CDR3 nucleotides read TGCGCCAGCAGCTCCTTAGACAGCTATGGCTACACCTTC.

The rearrangement links TRBV4-1 to TRBJ1-5, with TRBD1 as a possible D gene (5 bases). This CDR3 is built from 14 residues. V was cut by 2 bases and J by 8 bases, with 13 bases left in between. The V gene's germline CDR1 is MGHRA and CDR2 YSYEKL. The CDR3 reads CASSQLGPREPQHF. The CDR3 DNA reads TGCGCCAGCAGCCAACTGGGGCCGCGTGAGCCCCAGCATTTT.

The CDR3 DNA is TGTGCCAGCAGTCGAGGGAGGGGGGGTGGCACTGAAGCTTTCTTT. Protein product: CASSRGRGGGTEAFF. The V gene is TRBV6-5, the J gene TRBJ1-1; the D gene is possibly TRBD1 (6 bases). Germline V CDR1 and CDR2: MNHEY, SVGAGI. The CDR3 is 15 residues long. The ends were cut back, 5 bases at V and 4 bases at J, with 17 bases in the middle.

V and J are TRBV7-6 and TRBJ1-6, with unresolved D. Trimming took off 8 bases at V and 9 bases at J, with 14 bases between the two ends. The CDR3 runs 13 residues. Per the germline V gene, CDR1 is SGHVS and CDR2 is FNYEAQ. This chain's CDR3 is CASGSSAGSPLHF. CDR3 in DNA: TGTGCCAGCGGTTCTTCGGCGGGTTCACCCCTCCACTTT. Looking up the rest from reference TRBV7-6 and TRBJ1-6 gives the full variable domain: GAGVSQSPRYKVTKRGQDVALRCDPISGHVSLYWYRQALGQGPEFLTYFNYEAQQDKSGLPNDRFSAERPEGSISTLTIQRTEQRDSAMYRCASGSSAGSPLHFGNGTRLTVT.

Comments on this clone: The sample carries other DNA sequences with the same CDR3. CDR3 in amino acids: CASSLDRASGELFF. For the CDR3, the DNA is TGCGCCAGCAGCCTAGACAGGGCGTCCGGGGAGCTGTTTTTT. The chain uses TRBV4-3 and TRBJ2-2, with TRBD1 identical over 7 bases. The CDR3 has 14 residues. Germline V CDR1 and CDR2: LGHNA, YSLEER. J was trimmed by 6 bases and V by 4 bases; bases with no gene match: 5.

This chain joins TRBV4-1 and TRBJ2-2, with no clear D. The V gene lost 3 bases and the J gene lost 4 bases, with 12 bases spanning the gap. The CDR3 length is 15 residues. Germline CDR1 and CDR2: MGHRA and YSYEKL. CDR3 sequence: CASSHPSLGTGELFF. The DNA of the CDR3 is TGCGCCAGCAGCCACCCATCGCTAGGCACCGGGGAGCTGTTTTTT.

This clone was detected only once. The chain carries TRBV6-4 and TRBJ1-2; 8 bases line up with TRBD1. Germline CDR1 MRHNA, CDR2 SNTAGT. J was trimmed by 8 bases and V by 4 bases; bases with no gene match: 6. The CDR3 sequence is 13 residues long. The CDR3 bases are TGTGCCAGCAGTGGGGACAGGCTAGGAGGCTACACCTTC. Amino acids: CASSGDRLGGYTF.